This T cell receptor (beta chain) was documented in a study of memory CD4+ T cells and cytomegalovirus serostatus. For this clone: Its antigen is unidentified.

The study, taken as a whole, reports: The CMV-associated TCR signature appears largely within the CD4+ memory repertoire.

In the source study's methods: Out-of-frame sequences were removed, leaving around 2.2 million distinct TCRbeta sequences. Clones were sequenced by immunoSEQ multiplex PCR, and TCRdb holds only the in-frame ones, with some missing. Clone size and V and J calls were adopted from that table, with D and trimming inferred from the DNA. The sample lists about 82,000 clones; about 85% were seen once. This CDR3 region has 12 residues. The germline V and J ends were trimmed by 6 bases and 0 bases, with 5 bases remaining between them. Germline V gives CDR1 MNHEY, CDR2 SVGAGI. The sort gate was single viable CD3+CD4+CD8-CD45RO+ cells for memory CD4+ T cells.

The sequence derives from an adult in good health and CMV-seronegative. The material sequenced was memory CD4+ T cells from blood. The chain recombines TRBV6-5 with TRBJ1-2, with unresolved D. In nucleotides, the CDR3 is TGTGCCAGCAGGGAGTCTAACTATGGCTACACCTTC. Its translation is CASRESNYGYTF.